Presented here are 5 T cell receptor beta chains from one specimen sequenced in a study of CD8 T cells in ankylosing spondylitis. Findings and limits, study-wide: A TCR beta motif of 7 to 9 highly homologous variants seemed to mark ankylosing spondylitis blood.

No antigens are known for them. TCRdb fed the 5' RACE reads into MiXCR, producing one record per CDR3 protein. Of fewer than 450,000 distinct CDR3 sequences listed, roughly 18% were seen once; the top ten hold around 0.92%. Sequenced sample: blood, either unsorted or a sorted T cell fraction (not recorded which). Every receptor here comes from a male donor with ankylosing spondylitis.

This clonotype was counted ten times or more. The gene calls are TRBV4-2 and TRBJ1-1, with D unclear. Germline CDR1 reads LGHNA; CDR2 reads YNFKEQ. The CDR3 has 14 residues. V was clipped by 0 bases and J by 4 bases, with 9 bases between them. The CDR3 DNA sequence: TGTGCCAGCAGCCAAGAAGGAGCAGGCACTGAAGCTTTCTTT. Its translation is CASSQEGAGTEAFF.

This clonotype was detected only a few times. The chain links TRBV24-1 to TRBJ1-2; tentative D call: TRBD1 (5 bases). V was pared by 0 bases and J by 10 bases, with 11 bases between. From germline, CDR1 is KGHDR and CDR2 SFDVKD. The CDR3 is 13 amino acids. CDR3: CATSDLRTGAYTF. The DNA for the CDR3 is TGTGCCACCAGTGATTTGCGAACCGGGGCCTACACCTTC.

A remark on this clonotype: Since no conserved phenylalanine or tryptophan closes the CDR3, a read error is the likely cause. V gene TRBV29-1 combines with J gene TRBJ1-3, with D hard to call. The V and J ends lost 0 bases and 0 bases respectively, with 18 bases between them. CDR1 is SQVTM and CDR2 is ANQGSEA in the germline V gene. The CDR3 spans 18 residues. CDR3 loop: CSVEESQPGTHSGNTIYS. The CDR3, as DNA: TGCAGCGTTGAAGAGAGTCAGCCCGGAACACACTCTGGAAACACCATATATTCT.

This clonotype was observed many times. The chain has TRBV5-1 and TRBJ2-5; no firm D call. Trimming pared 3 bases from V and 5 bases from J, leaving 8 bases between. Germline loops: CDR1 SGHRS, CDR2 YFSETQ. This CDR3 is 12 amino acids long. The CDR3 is CASSSSDETQYF. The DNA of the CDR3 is TGCGCCAGCAGCTCAAGTGATGAGACCCAGTACTTC.

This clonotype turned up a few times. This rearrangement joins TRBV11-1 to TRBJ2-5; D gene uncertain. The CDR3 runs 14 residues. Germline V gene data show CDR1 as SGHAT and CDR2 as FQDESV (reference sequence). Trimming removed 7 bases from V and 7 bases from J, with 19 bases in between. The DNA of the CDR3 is TGTGCCAGCACCCACCGGGCCCCCCCGTGGACCCAGTACTTC. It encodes CASTHRAPPWTQYF. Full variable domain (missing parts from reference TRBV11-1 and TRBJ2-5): EAEVAQSPRYKITEKSQAVAFWCDPISGHATLYWYRQILGQGPELLVQFQDESVVDDSQLPKDRFSAERLKGVDSTLKIQPAELGDSAMYLCASTHRAPPWTQYFGPGTRLLVL.